One sample yielded the 29 T cell receptor beta chains listed below, sequenced in a study of control samples from healthy donors and cancer patients. Sequencing used immunoSEQ multiplex PCR; TCRdb keeps in-frame clones, though not all of them. Of about 170,000 clones listed, 88% were seen once; the top ten hold 4.9%. Sequencing was done on a sample of blood. The receptors derive from a woman aged 25-40 years in good health.

This clone has just one count. The CDR3 nucleotides are TGTGCCAGTACCAATGGACAGGCTAACACTGAAGCTTTCTTT. Protein: CASTNGQANTEAFF. The V gene is TRBV19, the J gene TRBJ1-1; TRBD1 matches 7 bases. The germline CDR1 and CDR2 sequences are LNHDA and SQIVND (reference sequence). With V trimmed by 7 bases and J by 2 bases, 7 bases remained unmatched. The CDR3 spans 14 residues.

The CDR3 here is CASSSHRDHEQFF. CDR3 in DNA: TGCGCCAGCAGCTCCCACAGGGACCATGAGCAGTTCTTC. The chain links TRBV5-1 to TRBJ2-1; a weak D match, TRBD1 (6 bases). CDR1 SGHRS and CDR2 YFSETQ come from the germline V gene. The ends were cut back, 3 bases at V and 8 bases at J, with 12 bases in the middle. This CDR3 has 13 amino acids.

This rearrangement joins TRBV7-9 to TRBJ1-4, with D possibly matching TRBD1 (5 bases). Per the germline V gene, CDR1 is SEHNR and CDR2 is FQNEAQ (reference sequence). V gave up 2 bases and J gave up 0 bases, with 7 bases separating them. The CDR3 extends over 15 amino acids. In DNA form, the CDR3 reads TGTGCCAGCAGCTTATTGGGGGCAACTAATGAAAAACTGTTTTTT. Its protein is CASSLLGATNEKLFF.

J is TRBJ1-5 and V is TRBV4-1, with D possibly TRBD1 on 6 matching bases. The ends were cut back, 2 bases at V and 1 base at J, with 12 bases in the middle. The CDR3 is 16 residues long. Germline V lookup: CDR1 MGHRA, CDR2 YSYEKL. The CDR3 protein is CASSQQPGGSNQPQHF. The CDR3 DNA is TGCGCCAGCAGCCAACAACCCGGGGGCAGCAATCAGCCCCAGCATTTT.

The chain is built from TRBV19 and TRBJ2-1; D may be TRBD1 (5 bases). The V gene lost 5 bases and the J gene lost 6 bases, with 8 bases spanning the gap. The CDR3 extends over 12 amino acids. Germline V gene lookup returns CDR1 LNHDA and CDR2 SQIVND (reference sequence). The CDR3 region is CASSRQSNEQFF. DNA of the CDR3: TGTGCCAGTAGTCGACAGTCCAATGAGCAGTTCTTC.

The V call is TRBV5-6, the J call TRBJ1-6; possibly TRBD1 for D (5 bases). CDR3 length equals 14 residues. The germline V gene encodes CDR1 SGHDT and CDR2 YYEEEE. V was pared by 5 bases and J by 7 bases, with 13 bases between. The CDR3 spells CASRSGTVNSPLHF. DNA of the CDR3: TGTGCCAGCAGGTCCGGGACGGTAAATTCACCCCTCCACTTT.

Regarding this clone: The sample holds other DNA sequences that translate to the same CDR3. This chain links TRBV7-8 with TRBJ2-7, with D unresolved. The CDR3 is 11 amino acids. Per the germline V gene, CDR1 is SGHVS and CDR2 is FQNEAQ. Deletions cut 5 bases from V and 3 bases from J, with 5 bases between. CDR3 loop: CASSPDYEQYF. The CDR3 DNA sequence: TGTGCCAGCAGCCCCGACTACGAGCAGTACTTC.

This clone showed up many times. The CDR3 spells CASSLGWGNEQYF. In nucleotides, the CDR3 is TGCGCCAGCAGCTTGGGATGGGGGAACGAGCAGTACTTC. The V and J genes are TRBV5-1 and TRBJ2-7; D tentatively fits TRBD1 or TRBD2 (5 bases each). Trimming took off 0 bases at V and 5 bases at J, with 9 bases between the two ends. The CDR3 is 13 amino acids. Looked up from germline, CDR1 is SGHRS and CDR2 is YFSETQ.

This chain connects TRBV19 to TRBJ2-3; D perhaps matches TRBD2 (6 bases). CDR3 length: 16 residues. The germline CDR1 and CDR2 sequences are LNHDA and SQIVND (reference sequence). V lost 4 bases and J lost 6, with 20 bases in between. CDR3 sequence reads: CASSKLAFGGADTQYF. DNA for the CDR3: TGTGCCAGTAGTAAGTTAGCATTCGGGGGAGCCGATACGCAGTATTTT.

The chain uses TRBV4-2 and TRBJ2-3; D possibly corresponds to TRBD1 (5 bases). The CDR3 sequence is 15 residues long. Germline-derived CDR1 and CDR2 are LGHNA and YNFKEQ. V gave up 4 bases and J gave up 2 bases, with 13 bases separating them. The CDR3 bases are TGTGCCAGCAGCCCCTCTGGGGCTCCCACAGATACGCAGTATTTT. Translated: CASSPSGAPTDTQYF.

The chain is built from TRBV19 and TRBJ1-4; no definite D call. This CDR3 has 12 amino acids. Looked up from germline, CDR1 is LNHDA and CDR2 is SQIVND (reference sequence). Deletions cut 5 bases from V and 3 bases from J, with 4 bases between. The CDR3 sequence: CASSWANEKLFF. Written as DNA, the CDR3 is TGTGCCAGTAGTTGGGCTAATGAAAAACTGTTTTTT. Using reference TRBV19 and TRBJ1-4 for the parts outside the CDR3, the full variable domain is DGGITQSPKYLFRKEGQNVTLSCEQNLNHDAMYWYRQDPGQGLRLIYYSQIVNDFQKGDIAEGYSVSREKKESFPLTVTSAQKNPTAFYLCASSWANEKLFFGSGTQLSVL.

The rearrangement joins TRBV9 to TRBJ1-3, with 9 bases lining up with TRBD1. The CDR3 totals 15 residues. Germline assignment: CDR1 SGDLS and CDR2 YYNGEE. Trimming took 4 bases from V and 8 from J; bases not matched to a gene: 10. CDR3 sequence (DNA): TGTGCCAGCAGCCCACGGACAGGGGAATTCGACACCATATATTTT. As protein: CASSPRTGEFDTIYF.

The gene calls are TRBV7-2 and TRBJ2-4; 8 bases are a match to TRBD2. The CDR3 consists of 16 residues. CDR1 and CDR2 from the germline V gene are SGHTA and FQGNSA. The trim removed 5 bases at V and 0 bases at J, leaving 6 bases unmatched. This chain's CDR3 is CASSPRLAIAKNIQYF. CDR3 DNA: TGTGCCAGCAGCCCCCGACTAGCGATAGCCAAAAACATTCAGTACTTC.

The chain recombines TRBV6-1 with TRBJ2-1; 11 bases map to TRBD2. CDR3 size: 16 residues. Germline CDR1 is MNHNS and CDR2 is SASEGT. The junction had 10 bases not matched to a gene; V was cut back by 3 bases and J by 9 bases. DNA of the CDR3: TGTGCCAGCAGTGAGCTTAGCGGGGGGGCTGGTGCTGAGCAGTTCTTC. This gives the protein CASSELSGGAGAEQFF.

This rearrangement joins TRBV19 to TRBJ2-1, with 8 bases that match TRBD2. Germline values: CDR1 LNHDA, CDR2 SQIVND (reference sequence). The CDR3 spans 16 residues. The J segment lost 7 bases and the V segment lost 3 bases, leaving 11 bases of the junction unmatched. DNA of the CDR3: TGTGCCAGTAGTATTCGGAGTAGCGGGATCGGAAATGAGCAGTTCTTC. It specifies CASSIRSSGIGNEQFF.

The chain uses TRBV7-9 and TRBJ2-5, with TRBD1 matching 9 bases. CDR3 length: 14 amino acids. Trimming removed 5 bases from V and 4 bases from J; junction bases left unmatched: 5. Germline-derived CDR1 and CDR2 are SEHNR and FQNEAQ (reference sequence). The CDR3 DNA sequence: TGTGCCAGCAGCGCACAGGGACAGGGAGAGACCCAGTACTTC. Amino acids: CASSAQGQGETQYF.

This clone was seen only a few times. The V gene is TRBV7-9, the J gene TRBJ1-2; D is unclear. This CDR3 is 15 amino acids long. Trimming took 1 base from V and 8 from J, leaving 17 bases between them. The germline gives CDR1 SEHNR, CDR2 FQNEAQ (reference sequence). This chain's CDR3 is CASSLGGRLGRGYTF. The CDR3 DNA is TGTGCCAGCAGCTTAGGTGGACGGCTCGGAAGGGGCTACACCTTC.

This rearrangement joins TRBV10-2 to TRBJ1-5; 7 bases fit TRBD1. The CDR3 sequence is 13 residues long. Trimming removed 6 bases from V and 6 bases from J; junction bases left unmatched: 5. Germline V gene data show CDR1 as WSHSY and CDR2 as SAAADI. As DNA, the CDR3 is TGCGCCAGCAGCTCCCAGGGGGGTCAGCCCCAGCATTTT. Translating it yields CASSSQGGQPQHF.

With respect to this clone: The junction differs from germline at one of its ends, possibly a read error. The chain has TRBV7-7 and TRBJ2-1; 15 positions agree with TRBD2. Germline V lookup: CDR1 SSHAT, CDR2 FNYEAQ (reference sequence). CDR3 length: 15 amino acids. The CDR3 region is CASSVGTSGGNEQFF. CDR3 DNA sequence: TGTGCTAGCAGCGTAGGGACTAGCGGGGGGAATGAGCAGTTCTTC. The whole variable domain, filled in from reference TRBV7-7 and TRBJ2-1, reads GAGVSQSPRYKVTKRGQDVTLRCDPISSHATLYWYQQALGQGPEFLTYFNYEAQPDKSGLPSDRFSAERPEGSISTLTIQRTEQRDSAMYRCASSVGTSGGNEQFFGPGTRLTVL.

The gene calls are TRBV28 and TRBJ2-7; D remains unclear. This CDR3 is 11 amino acids long. Germline lookup yields CDR1 MDHEN and CDR2 SYDVKM. V was cut by 5 bases and J by 6 bases, with 8 bases left in between. CDR3 nucleotide sequence: TGTGCCAGCAGTAAATTTGGCGAGCAGTACTTC. Its translation: CASSKFGEQYF.

This rearrangement joins TRBV13 to TRBJ2-7, with D perhaps TRBD1 (6 bases). Trimming shortened V by 5 bases and J by 9 bases, and 23 bases separated the two germline ends. The CDR3 has 15 residues. Per the germline V gene, CDR1 is PRHDT and CDR2 is FYEKMQ (reference sequence). The DNA for the CDR3 is TGTGCCAGCAGCACCCGGGACACGACCTCCACCGGGCAGTACTTC. This codes for CASSTRDTTSTGQYF.

This clone showed up just once. The V and J genes are TRBV5-1 and TRBJ2-2, with 7 bases lining up with TRBD2. The CDR3 is 16 amino acids. Germline CDR1 is SGHRS and CDR2 is YFSETQ. Unmatched junction bases numbered 4, after V lost 0 bases and J lost 2 bases. The CDR3 region is CASSLVSSGNTGELFF. In nucleotides, the CDR3 is TGCGCCAGCAGCTTGGTGTCTAGCGGAAACACCGGGGAGCTGTTTTTT.

About this clone itself: One end of the junction varies from germline; a read error may be responsible. The chain has TRBV7-7 and TRBJ2-2, with a weak D call TRBD1 (5 bases). Germline-derived CDR1 and CDR2 are SSHAT and FNYEAQ (reference sequence). CDR3 length: 15 amino acids. The CDR3 sequence is CASSPGQGNTGELFF. The CDR3 DNA sequence: TGTGCTAGCAGCCCCGGGCAGGGGAACACCGGGGAGCTGTTTTTT.

V and J are TRBV7-9 and TRBJ2-7; either TRBD1 or TRBD2 may supply D (5 bases each). Per germline, CDR1 SEHNR and CDR2 FQNEAQ (reference sequence). Trimming cost V 7 bases and J 6 bases, with 19 bases left between them. This CDR3 contains 14 residues. CDR3 protein: CASTPGTAATEQYF. Written as DNA, the CDR3 is TGTGCCAGCACCCCTGGGACGGCAGCCACCGAGCAGTACTTC.

The gene calls are TRBV5-1 and TRBJ1-2; 7 bases are a match to TRBD1. Germline loops: CDR1 SGHRS, CDR2 YFSETQ. Unmatched junction bases numbered 6, after V lost 4 bases and J lost 0 bases. CDR3 size: 15 residues. For the CDR3, the DNA is TGCGCCAGCAGCCCCCGGGACAGCCCTAACTATGGCTACACCTTC. Protein: CASSPRDSPNYGYTF.

This rearrangement joins TRBV6-1 to TRBJ2-4; D is unresolved. The length of the CDR3 is 10 residues. Trimming pared 0 bases from V and 13 bases from J, leaving 4 bases between. Germline loops: CDR1 MNHNS, CDR2 SASEGT. The CDR3 sequence is CASSEAGQYF. The CDR3 nucleotides are TGTGCCAGCAGTGAAGCGGGACAGTACTTC.

Written as DNA, the CDR3 is TGTGCCAGCCCTGATTGGGGGTCCACAGATACGCAGTATTTT. Protein: CASPDWGSTDTQYF. The rearrangement joins TRBV18 to TRBJ2-3; D possibly matches TRBD1 or TRBD2 (5 bases each). Looked up from germline, CDR1 is KGHSH and CDR2 is LQKENI. The CDR3 is 14 residues long. V was trimmed by 8 bases and J by 2 bases, leaving 14 bases between them.

The rearrangement links TRBV24-1 to TRBJ2-5; D remains ambiguous. Looked up from germline, CDR1 is KGHDR and CDR2 is SFDVKD. Trimming removed 2 bases from V and 1 base from J, with 10 bases in between. The length of the CDR3 is 15 residues. In DNA, the CDR3 is TGTGCCACCAGTGATTCCGGGCGCAGCCAAGAGACCCAGTACTTC. This gives the protein CATSDSGRSQETQYF.

V gene TRBV14 combines with J gene TRBJ1-1, with D possibly being TRBD1 (5 bases). CDR3 length: 13 residues. V dropped 3 bases and J dropped 0 bases, with 5 bases sitting between them. The germline V gene encodes CDR1 SGHDN and CDR2 FVKESK. This CDR3 is CASSQDMNTEAFF. The CDR3 coding sequence is TGTGCCAGCAGCCAGGACATGAACACTGAAGCTTTCTTT.